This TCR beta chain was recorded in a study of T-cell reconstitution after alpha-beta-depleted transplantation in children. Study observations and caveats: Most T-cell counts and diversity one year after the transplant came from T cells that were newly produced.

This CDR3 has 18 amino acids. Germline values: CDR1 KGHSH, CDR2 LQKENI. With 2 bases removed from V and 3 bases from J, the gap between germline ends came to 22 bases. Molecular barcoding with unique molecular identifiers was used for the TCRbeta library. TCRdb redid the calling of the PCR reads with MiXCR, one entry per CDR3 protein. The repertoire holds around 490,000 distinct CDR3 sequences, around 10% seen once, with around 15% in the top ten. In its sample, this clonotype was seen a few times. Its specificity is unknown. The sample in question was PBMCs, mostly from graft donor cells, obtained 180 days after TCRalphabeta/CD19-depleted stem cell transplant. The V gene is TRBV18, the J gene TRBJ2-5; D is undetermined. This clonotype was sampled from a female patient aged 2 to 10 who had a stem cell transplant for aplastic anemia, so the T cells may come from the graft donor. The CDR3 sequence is CASSPSEIGLYREETQYF. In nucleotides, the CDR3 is TGTGCCAGCTCACCAAGCGAGATTGGGCTTTATCGGGAAGAGACCCAGTACTTC.